Below, 10 T cell receptor beta chains from the same sample are listed, as sequenced in a study of blood T cells in healthy people across ages. Primed by a sample-barcoded 5' primer and a J-beta primer mix, a second PCR proceeded for 7 to 11 cycles. TCRdb re-called the 5' RACE reads through MiXCR, storing one row per CDR3 protein. The sample yields some 750,000 distinct CDR3 sequences, 22% seen once. The sequenced material came from blood. The receptors stem from a man between 70 and 80 years old in good health.

This clonotype was seen just once. V gene TRBV12-3 or TRBV12-4 combines with J gene TRBJ2-7, with 9 positions matching TRBD1. J lost 6 bases, V lost 6 bases, and 9 bases had no gene match. The CDR3 is 14 amino acids. The CDR3 is CASSRDRVLFEQYF. In DNA, the CDR3 is TGTGCCAGCAGCCGGGACAGGGTCTTATTCGAGCAGTACTTC.

This clonotype was found a few times. CDR3 nucleotide sequence: TGTGCCAGCAGTGTACAGGGTCGGGGCGAGCAGTACTTC. As protein: CASSVQGRGEQYF. The chain joins TRBV28 to TRBJ2-7; tentative D call: TRBD1 (6 bases). This CDR3 region has 13 residues. The V end lost 5 bases, the J end lost 6 bases, and 14 bases lay between the germline ends. Germline assignment: CDR1 MDHEN and CDR2 SYDVKM.

The chain recombines TRBV10-3 with TRBJ2-5; TRBD1 matches 9 bases. The DNA end favors TRBJ2-1, so the J call may be wrong. Germline V gives CDR1 ENHRY, CDR2 SYGVKD. The CDR3 is 16 residues long. The CDR3 protein is CAISESGTGNNNEQFF. The CDR3 bases are TGTGCCATCAGTGAGTCCGGGACAGGGAATAACAATGAGCAGTTCTTC.

The J gene is TRBJ2-5, the V gene TRBV4-1; D gene uncertain. This CDR3 comprises 13 residues. The germline V and J ends were trimmed by 3 bases and 2 bases, with 7 bases remaining between them. Germline V gene data show CDR1 as MGHRA and CDR2 as YSYEKL. CDR3 DNA: TGCGCCAGCAGCCATACAGAACAAGAGACCCAGTACTTC. It is translated as CASSHTEQETQYF.

This chain joins TRBV24-1 and TRBJ2-1; 9 positions agree with TRBD2. This CDR3 is 20 amino acids long. V trimming: 5 bases; J trimming: 4 bases; junction bases outside the gene matches: 20. Germline CDR1 and CDR2: KGHDR and SFDVKD. DNA of the CDR3: TGTGCCACCAGTGTACCCCCTAGCGGGGACGGTGTGGCTTTTTACAATGAGCAGTTCTTC. Amino acids: CATSVPPSGDGVAFYNEQFF.

The chain employs TRBV2 and TRBJ2-2; 9 bases align to TRBD1. J gave up 6 bases and V 7 bases, and 12 bases lay outside the gene matches. Germline CDR1 and CDR2: SNHLY and FYNNEI. This CDR3 contains 16 residues. The chain's CDR3 is CASILTGTGLSGELFF. For the CDR3, the DNA is TGTGCCAGCATCCTGACCGGGACAGGGTTATCCGGGGAGCTGTTTTTT.

This clonotype was detected only a few times. V is TRBV20-1 and J is TRBJ1-3; D possibly corresponds to TRBD1 (5 bases). The CDR3 runs 14 residues. In germline, CDR1 is DFQATT, CDR2 SNEGSKA (reference sequence). The V end was cut by 6 bases, the J end by 0 bases, with 12 bases between. CDR3 sequence (DNA): TGCAGTGCCGCCCCAGGGTTCTCTGGAAACACCATATATTTT. Its translation: CSAAPGFSGNTIYF.

This clonotype was seen repeatedly, ten times or more. The CDR3 spells CASSPLGGSTYEQYF. CDR3 coding DNA: TGTGCCAGCAGCCCACTGGGGGGCTCGACCTACGAGCAGTACTTC. The rearrangement uses TRBV7-8 and TRBJ2-7; D possibly matches TRBD1 or TRBD2 (6 bases each). The CDR3 is made up of 15 amino acids. Trimming took off 5 bases at V and 2 bases at J, with 16 bases between the two ends. Germline V gene sequence: CDR1 SGHVS, CDR2 FQNEAQ.

This chain uses TRBV12-3 or TRBV12-4 with TRBJ2-1; D is unclear. V was shortened by 0 bases and J by 0 bases, with 9 bases between the two germline ends. The CDR3 loop spans 16 amino acids. The CDR3, as DNA: TGTGCCAGCAGTTTAGCCTTCGGCAGCTCCTACAATGAGCAGTTCTTC. Translated: CASSLAFGSSYNEQFF.

V is TRBV6-2 or TRBV6-3 and J is TRBJ1-5, with 8 nucleotides matching TRBD1. The CDR3 runs 16 residues. J lost 2 bases, V lost 7 bases, and 10 bases had no gene match. Germline V gene sequence: CDR1 MNHEY, CDR2 SVGEGT. This CDR3 reads CASKSPGTGGNQPQHF. The CDR3 DNA sequence: TGTGCCAGCAAATCTCCCGGGACAGGAGGCAATCAGCCCCAGCATTTT.